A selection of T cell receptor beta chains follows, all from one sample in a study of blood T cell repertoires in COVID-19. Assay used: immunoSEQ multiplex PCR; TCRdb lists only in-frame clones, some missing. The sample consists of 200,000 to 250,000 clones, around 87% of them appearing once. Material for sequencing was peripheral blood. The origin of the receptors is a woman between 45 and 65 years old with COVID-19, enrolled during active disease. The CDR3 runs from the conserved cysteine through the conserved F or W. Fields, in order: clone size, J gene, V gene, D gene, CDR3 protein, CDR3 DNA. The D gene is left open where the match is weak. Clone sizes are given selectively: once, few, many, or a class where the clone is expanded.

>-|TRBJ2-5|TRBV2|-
CASSDVRVEETQYF
TGTGCCAGCAGTGATGTGCGGGTCGAAGAGACCCAGTACTTC
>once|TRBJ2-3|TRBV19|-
CASSISRFRTDTQYF
TGTGCCAGTAGTATTTCTCGGTTCCGCACAGATACGCAGTATTTT
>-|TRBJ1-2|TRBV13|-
CASSLGRRVNYGYTF
TGTGCCAGCAGCTTAGGAAGGCGGGTGAACTATGGCTACACCTTC
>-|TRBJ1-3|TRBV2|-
CASSEFWPPSGNTIYF
TGTGCCAGCAGTGAATTTTGGCCACCTTCTGGAAACACCATATATTTT
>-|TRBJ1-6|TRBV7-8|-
CASSLNPGGSSYNSPLHF
TGTGCCAGCAGCTTAAACCCCGGGGGGAGCTCCTATAATTCACCCCTCCACTTT
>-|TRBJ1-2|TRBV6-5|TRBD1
CASRIQGAGGYTF
TGTGCCAGCAGAATTCAGGGGGCGGGTGGCTACACCTTC
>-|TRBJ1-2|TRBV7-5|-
CARSPLGGRGYTF
TGTGCCAGAAGCCCCCTTGGCGGCCGGGGCTACACCTTC
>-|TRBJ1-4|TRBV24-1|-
CATNKGPLTLYEKLFF
TGTGCCACCAATAAGGGGCCCTTGACTCTCTACGAAAAACTGTTTTTT
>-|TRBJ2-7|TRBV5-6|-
CASSFQINEQYF
TGTGCCAGCAGCTTCCAGATCAACGAGCAGTACTTC
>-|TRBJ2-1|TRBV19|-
CASSNSGEGDNEQFF
TGTGCCAGTAGTAATTCAGGGGAAGGGGACAATGAGCAGTTCTTC
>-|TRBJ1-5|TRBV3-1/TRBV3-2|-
CASSQGPGQPQHF
TGTGCCAGCAGCCAAGGGCCTGGCCAGCCCCAGCATTTT
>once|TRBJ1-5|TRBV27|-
CASSFALGGVYSNQPQHF
TGTGCCAGCAGTTTCGCCCTGGGGGGAGTTTATAGCAATCAGCCCCAGCATTTT
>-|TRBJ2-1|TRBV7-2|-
CASSLRQGSYEQFF
TGTGCCAGCAGCTTAAGGCAGGGTAGCTATGAGCAGTTCTTC
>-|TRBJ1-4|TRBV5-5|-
CASSLDLGPEKLFF
TGTGCCAGCAGCTTGGATTTGGGCCCAGAAAAACTGTTTTTT
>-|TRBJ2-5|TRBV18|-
CASSPIPSQETQYF
TGTGCCAGCTCACCGATCCCCAGCCAAGAGACCCAGTACTTC
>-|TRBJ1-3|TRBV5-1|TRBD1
CASSLLGTGDSLSSGNTIYF
TGCGCCAGCAGCTTACTCGGGACAGGGGATTCTTTGAGCTCTGGAAACACCATATATTTT
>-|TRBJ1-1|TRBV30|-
CAWSVLRGGGEAFF
TGTGCCTGGAGTGTACTTAGGGGAGGAGGTGAAGCTTTCTTT
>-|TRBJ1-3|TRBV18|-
CASSPTPTGTGNTIYF
TGTGCCAGCTCACCCACCCCAACGGGGACTGGAAACACCATATATTTT
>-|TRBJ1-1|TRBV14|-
CASSRFIRGTEAFF
TGTGCCAGCAGCCGATTTATAAGGGGGACTGAAGCTTTCTTT
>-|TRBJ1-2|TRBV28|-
CASIPGRRGGYTF
TGTGCCAGCATTCCAGGGAGGCGGGGAGGCTACACCTTC
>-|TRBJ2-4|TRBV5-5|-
CASRRIPGLYIQYF
TGTGCCAGCAGGCGAATCCCGGGACTGTACATTCAGTACTTC
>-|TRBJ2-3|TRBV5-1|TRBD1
CARQDRAEEDTQYF
TGCGCCAGACAAGACAGGGCGGAAGAAGATACGCAGTATTTT
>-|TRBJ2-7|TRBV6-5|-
CASSPWASGNEQYF
TGTGCCAGCAGCCCCTGGGCGAGCGGCAACGAGCAGTACTTC
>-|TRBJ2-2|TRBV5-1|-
CASSFNPRRTGTGELFF
TGCGCCAGCAGCTTCAACCCACGACGGACGGGAACCGGGGAGCTGTTTTTT
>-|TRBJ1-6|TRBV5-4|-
CASSRGGGAPTGAGSPLHF
TGTGCCAGCAGCCGGGGTGGAGGGGCACCTACAGGAGCTGGTTCACCCCTCCACTTT
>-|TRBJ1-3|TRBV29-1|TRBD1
CSVEDEAGGYGNTIYF
TGCAGCGTTGAAGATGAAGCAGGGGGGTATGGAAACACCATATATTTT
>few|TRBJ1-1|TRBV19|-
CASLTGVGTEAFF
TGTGCCAGTTTGACCGGGGTTGGCACTGAAGCTTTCTTT
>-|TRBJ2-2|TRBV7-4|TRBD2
CASSSRRTSGGIVKNTGELFF
TGTGCCAGCAGTTCCCGTAGGACTAGCGGGGGGATAGTTAAGAACACCGGGGAGCTGTTTTTT
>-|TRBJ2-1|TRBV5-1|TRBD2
CASSSGPGTSGGVNEQFF
TGCGCCAGCAGCTCCGGTCCCGGGACTAGCGGGGGGGTTAATGAGCAGTTCTTC
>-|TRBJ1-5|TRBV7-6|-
CASSSDSLGNQPQHF
TGTGCCAGCAGCTCGGACAGTTTAGGCAATCAGCCCCAGCATTTT
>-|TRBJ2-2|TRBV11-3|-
CASSFGGPGNTGELFF
TGTGCCAGCAGCTTCGGGGGGCCGGGGAACACCGGGGAGCTGTTTTTT
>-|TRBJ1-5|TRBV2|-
CASRGTKYSNQPQHF
TGTGCCAGCAGGGGGACTAAATATAGCAATCAGCCCCAGCATTTT
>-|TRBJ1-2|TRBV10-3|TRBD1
CASGTGNNYGYTF
TGTGCCAGCGGGACAGGGAATAACTATGGCTACACCTTC
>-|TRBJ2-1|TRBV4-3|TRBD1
CASSQDRGGSYNEQFF
TGCGCCAGCAGCCAGGACAGGGGAGGGTCCTACAATGAGCAGTTCTTC
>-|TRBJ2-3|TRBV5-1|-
CASSPEGADTQYF
TGCGCCAGCAGCCCGGAGGGCGCAGATACGCAGTATTTT
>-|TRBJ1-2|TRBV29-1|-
CSVVQTHGYTF
TGCAGCGTTGTACAGACCCATGGCTACACCTTC
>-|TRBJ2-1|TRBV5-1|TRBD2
CASRRLAGLDNEQFF
TGCGCCAGCAGGCGGCTAGCGGGCCTAGACAATGAGCAGTTCTTC
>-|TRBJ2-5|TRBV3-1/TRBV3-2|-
CASSFRDTQETQYF
TGTGCCAGCAGCTTCCGGGACACGCAAGAGACCCAGTACTTC
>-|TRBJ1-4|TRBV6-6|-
CASSVGRRGNEKLFF
TGTGCCAGCAGTGTTGGGAGGAGGGGTAATGAAAAACTGTTTTTT
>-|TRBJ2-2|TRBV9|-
CASSVSTGSNTGELFF
TGTGCCAGCAGCGTATCGACAGGTTCGAACACCGGGGAGCTGTTTTTT
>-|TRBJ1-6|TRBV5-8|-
CASSSLRGSAYNSPLHF
TGTGCCAGCAGCTCTCTGAGGGGGAGCGCCTATAATTCACCCCTCCACTTT
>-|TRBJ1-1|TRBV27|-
CASSNRGTEAFF
TGTGCCAGCAGTAACCGGGGCACTGAAGCTTTCTTT
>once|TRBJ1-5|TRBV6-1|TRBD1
CASSDRGLGNQPQHF
TGTGCCAGCAGTGACAGGGGGCTGGGCAATCAGCCCCAGCATTTT
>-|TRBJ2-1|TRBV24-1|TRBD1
CATSDQGTGYYHEQFF
TGTGCCACCAGTGATCAAGGGACAGGGTACTATCATGAGCAGTTCTTC
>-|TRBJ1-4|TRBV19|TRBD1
CASSWDRGYEKLFF
TGTGCCAGTAGTTGGGACAGGGGGTATGAAAAACTGTTTTTT
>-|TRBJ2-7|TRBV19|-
CASSISGAYEQYF
TGTGCCAGTAGTATTTCGGGAGCCTACGAGCAGTACTTC
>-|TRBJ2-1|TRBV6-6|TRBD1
CASSLGQYFLNEQFF
TGTGCCAGCAGTTTGGGACAGTATTTTTTAAATGAGCAGTTCTTC
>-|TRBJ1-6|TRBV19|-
CASMAEATYNSPLHF
TGTGCCAGTATGGCCGAGGCCACTTATAATTCACCCCTCCACTTT
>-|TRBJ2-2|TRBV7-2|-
CASSFSGAMNTGELFF
TGTGCCAGCAGCTTTAGCGGTGCGATGAACACCGGGGAGCTGTTTTTT
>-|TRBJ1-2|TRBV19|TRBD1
CASRPGQGIGGYTF
TGTGCCAGTAGGCCGGGACAGGGGATCGGTGGCTACACCTTC
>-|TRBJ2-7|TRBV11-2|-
CASSRSYEQYF
TGTGCCAGCAGCCGTTCCTACGAGCAGTACTTC
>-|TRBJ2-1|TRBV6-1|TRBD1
CASSEALKWDRGNEQFF
TGTGCCAGCAGTGAAGCGCTAAAATGGGACAGGGGTAATGAGCAGTTCTTC
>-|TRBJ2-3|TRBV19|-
CASADRRSGRTDTQYF
TGTGCCAGTGCCGACCGACGTAGCGGCCGCACAGATACGCAGTATTTT
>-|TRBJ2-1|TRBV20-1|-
CSAPTSNEQFF
TGCAGTGCGCCGACTAGTAATGAGCAGTTCTTC